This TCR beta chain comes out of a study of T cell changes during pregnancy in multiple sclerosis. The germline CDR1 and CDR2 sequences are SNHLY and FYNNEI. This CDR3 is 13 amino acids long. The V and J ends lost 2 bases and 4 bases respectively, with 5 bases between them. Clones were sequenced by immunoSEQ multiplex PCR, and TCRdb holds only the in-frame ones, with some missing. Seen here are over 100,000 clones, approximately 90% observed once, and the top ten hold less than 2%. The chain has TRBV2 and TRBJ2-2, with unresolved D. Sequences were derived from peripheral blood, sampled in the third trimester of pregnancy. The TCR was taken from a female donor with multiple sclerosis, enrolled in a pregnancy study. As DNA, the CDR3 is TGTGCCAGCAGTGAAATCAGCACCGGGGAGCTGTTTTTT. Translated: CASSEISTGELFF.